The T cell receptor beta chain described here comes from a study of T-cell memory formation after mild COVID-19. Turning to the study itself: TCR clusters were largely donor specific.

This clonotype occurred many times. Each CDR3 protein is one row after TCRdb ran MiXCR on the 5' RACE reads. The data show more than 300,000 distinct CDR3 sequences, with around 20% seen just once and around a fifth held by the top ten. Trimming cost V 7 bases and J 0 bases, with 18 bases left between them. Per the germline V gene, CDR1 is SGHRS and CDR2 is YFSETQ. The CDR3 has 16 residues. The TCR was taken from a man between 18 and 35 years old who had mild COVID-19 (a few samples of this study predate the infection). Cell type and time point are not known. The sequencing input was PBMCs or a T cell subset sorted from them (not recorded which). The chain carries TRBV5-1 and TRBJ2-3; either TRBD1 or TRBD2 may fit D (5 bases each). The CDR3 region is CASFAGTTTSTDTQYF. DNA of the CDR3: TGCGCCAGCTTCGCCGGGACCACAACTAGCACAGATACGCAGTATTTT.